This T cell receptor (beta chain) was identified during a study of early T cells in non-severe SARS-CoV-2 infection. This clonotype came up many times. Germline CDR1 and CDR2: SEHNR and FQNEAQ (reference sequence). The CDR3 contains 15 residues. Between the trimmed V and J ends, which lost 5 bases and 6 bases, there was a span of 19 bases. TCRdb independently ran MiXCR on the 5' RACE reads; one entry per CDR3 protein. The sample has about 67,000 distinct CDR3 sequences; approximately 10% are singletons. The V and J genes are TRBV7-9 and TRBJ1-1; no reliable D call. Sequencing input: whole blood. This receptor was obtained from an adult who was a healthcare worker with PCR-confirmed SARS-CoV-2 infection or an uninfected control (not recorded which). For the CDR3, the DNA is TGTGCCAGCAGCCCTTCTCAGGAGGGTGAATCTGAAGCTTTCTTT. Its protein is CASSPSQEGESEAFF.